This T cell receptor beta chain was captured in a study of cytomegalovirus exposure and HLA in healthy donors. General study results and limits: Productive rates of about 90% or about 30% were seen for most TCR beta V segments in an earlier analysis. HLA restriction was apparent for most CMV-associated TCR beta chains in a later analysis. It is likely that the observed cluster of highly shared sequence variants was a sequencing artifact.

The germline CDR1 and CDR2 sequences are MNHNS and SASEGT. CDR3 size: 13 residues. Germline trimming cut 5 bases from V and 6 bases from J; bases unmatched to any gene: 4. Concerning this clone itself: Its specificity is unknown.

PCR amplification relied on 60 Vbeta primers (plus 13 Jbeta primers). TCRdb's copy holds only in-frame clones and misses some; the assay was immunoSEQ multiplex PCR. Of 95,000 to 100,000 clones in the sample, around 75% were seen once. In nominal health when sampled, donors likely had unrecorded immune exposures nonetheless. The sequencing input was PBMCs. The TCR sequence derives from a man aged 50 to 59 in good health and CMV-seronegative. The V gene is TRBV6-1, the J gene TRBJ1-2; TRBD1 agrees at 9 bases. Here the CDR3 reads CASSHRGRDGYTF. The CDR3 nucleotides read TGTGCCAGCAGTCACAGGGGGCGGGATGGCTACACCTTC.